This TCR beta chain came from a study of response to subunit inactivated influenza vaccine. After removal of 7 bases from V and 9 bases from J, the junction contained 18 bases not matched to a gene. CDR1 MNHNS and CDR2 SASEGT come from the germline V gene. The CDR3 is 16 amino acids. This clonotype was found a few times. TCRdb reprocessed the RT-PCR reads with MiXCR, giving one entry per CDR3 protein. The profile covers 500,000 to 750,000 distinct CDR3 sequences, with about 15% appearing a single time and approximately 12% taken by the ten largest. The chain uses TRBV6-1 and TRBJ1-5, with 7 bases that match TRBD1. The sequence derives from a man in his fifties who received an inactivated influenza vaccine. Sequences were derived from PBMCs from blood, sampled 11 to 12 days after vaccination. CDR3 bases: TGTGCCAGCATGTCCCAGCACCGGGGACAGCTGCGGCCCCAGCATTTT. Translated, it gives CASMSQHRGQLRPQHF.